This TCR beta chain appears in the sequencing data of a study of post-analysis software for immune sequencing data. The wider study: The patients showed relapsing-remitting, secondary progressive and progressive-relapsing multiple sclerosis courses. General study results and limits: Controls had significantly higher normalized Chao1 diversity than multiple sclerosis patients. Patients showed TRBV5-6, TRBV5-1 and TRBV20-1 among four to six TRBV segments more frequent than in controls. Those samples that were prepared in the same batch co-clustered strongly by F measure.

CDR3 size: 15 residues. In germline, CDR1 is SGHRS, CDR2 YFSETQ. The ends were cut back, 4 bases at V and 5 bases at J, with 16 bases in the middle. This clonotype was found a few times. Its target is not known. Unique-molecular-identifier-tagged TCR beta cDNA libraries were used. T cells, about 0.95 to 10 million of them, yielded about half a million cDNA molecules. Using its own MiXCR run on the PCR reads, TCRdb lists one record per CDR3 protein. The table shows 380,000 or so distinct CDR3 sequences, with roughly 38% occurring only once. This clonotype originated in a girl between 10 and 17 years old with multiple sclerosis. Material: blood. The chain recombines TRBV5-1 with TRBJ2-1; the D gene is possibly TRBD2 (6 bases). The CDR3 bases are TGCGCCAGCAGCCCCCATGGGACTTTCGACAATGAGCAGTTCTTC. Protein sequence: CASSPHGTFDNEQFF.